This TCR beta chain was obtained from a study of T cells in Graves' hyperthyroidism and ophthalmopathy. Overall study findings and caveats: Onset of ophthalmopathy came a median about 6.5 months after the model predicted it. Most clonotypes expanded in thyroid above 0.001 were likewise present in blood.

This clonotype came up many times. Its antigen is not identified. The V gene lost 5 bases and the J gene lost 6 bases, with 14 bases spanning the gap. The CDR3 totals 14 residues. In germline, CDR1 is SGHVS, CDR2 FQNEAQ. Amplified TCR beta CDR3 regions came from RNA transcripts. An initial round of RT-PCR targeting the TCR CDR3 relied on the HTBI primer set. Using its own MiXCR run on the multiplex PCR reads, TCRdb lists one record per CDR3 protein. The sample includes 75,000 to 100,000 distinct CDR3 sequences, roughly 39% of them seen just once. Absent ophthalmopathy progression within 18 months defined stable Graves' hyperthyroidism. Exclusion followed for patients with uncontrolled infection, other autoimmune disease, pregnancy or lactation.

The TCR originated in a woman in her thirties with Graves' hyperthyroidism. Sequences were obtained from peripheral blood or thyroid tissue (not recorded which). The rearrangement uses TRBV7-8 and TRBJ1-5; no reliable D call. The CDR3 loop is CASSLLERGQPQHF. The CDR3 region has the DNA TGTGCCAGCAGCCTCCTTGAGCGGGGTCAGCCCCAGCATTTT.